The clone carrying this TCR beta chain occurred many times. Using RNA transcripts as the source, TCR beta CDR3 regions were amplified. The study used the HTBI primer set for a first-round RT-PCR of the TCR CDR3. Each CDR3 protein is one row after TCRdb ran MiXCR on the multiplex PCR reads. The table includes approximately 610,000 distinct CDR3 sequences, about 15% detected once. The record originates from a study of T cells in Graves' hyperthyroidism and ophthalmopathy. The CDR3 loop spans 13 amino acids. V lost 6 bases to trimming and J lost 4 bases, with 13 bases between them. J is TRBJ2-7 and V is TRBV12-3 or TRBV12-4; D is perhaps TRBD2 (6 bases). Input material: blood. This TCR derives from a woman between 40 and 50 years old with Graves' ophthalmopathy. CDR3 DNA: TGTGCCAGCAGGGGGCGGGGAGGATACGAGCAGTACTTC. It is translated as CASRGRGGYEQYF.